A selection of T cell receptor beta chains follows, all from one sample in a study of human T cells and chemical hapten exposure. TCRdb reprocessed the RACE reads via MiXCR and lists one record per CDR3 protein. Altogether more than 100,000 distinct CDR3 sequences are present, roughly 15% being singletons, with the ten largest covering 0.9% to 0.95%. This sample comprised whole blood, obtained in connection with sensitization to the hapten diphenylcyclopropenone (DPC). The origin of the receptors is a man younger than 35 with alopecia areata. Some clones in this sample may be carry-over from other donors' samples. Each CDR3 is given with its conserved first and last residue.

>TRBJ1-3|TRBV7-3
CASSLTVGNTIYF
>TRBJ1-4|TRBV7-9
CASSSPAGGLYNEKLFF
>TRBJ2-7|TRBV28
CASTSGAYEQYF
>TRBJ1-1|TRBV7-3
CASSFRNTEAFF
>TRBJ2-1|TRBV29-1
CSVEDRGGYNEQFF
>TRBJ2-1|TRBV11-2
CASSHGSGGANEQFF
>TRBJ1-4|TRBV12-3/TRBV12-4
CASSPPGTEISSYHEKLFF
>TRBJ2-7|TRBV6-2/TRBV6-3
CASSYGAGASEQYF
>TRBJ1-2|TRBV4-2
CASSQGPRGLRGSGYTF
>TRBJ2-7|TRBV11-3
CASSLGDRGRGDEQYF
>TRBJ1-4|TRBV5-1
CASSSLQWPNEKLFF
>TRBJ2-7|TRBV7-2
CASSSTRTVDEQYF
>TRBJ2-1|TRBV7-3
CASSPPLVLDSYNEQFF
>TRBJ2-3|TRBV2
CASSASTDTQYF